Included here is one T cell receptor (beta chain) sequence, with context. Its cognate antigen has yet to be identified. No much larger clone exists at a distance of one base, and base qualities are not known. This sample is part of a study of blood T cell repertoires in COVID-19 (dated by TCRdb to about 2020). Looking at the study overall: The collaborator samples originated in the United States, Italy and Spain and spanned the acute and convalescent phases of COVID-19. The sample metadata nearly always contained a de-identified subject ID, COVID-19 status, age in years and sex. Samples came from the ongoing ImmuneRACE study (first 160 participants) plus 1,254 subjects from 6 global collaborators. HLA class I and class II types, where available, came from metadata supplied by the sample provider rather than from assay-based typing. The prospective study material was composed of cDNA or gDNA derived from T cells, B-cell-depleted T cells, or PBMCs. Deeply sampled blood TCRbeta repertoires from subjects exposed to, actively infected with, or recovered from COVID-19 were included in the dataset. The repertoires were released in a freely available public database intended as a resource for research on the immune response to SARS-CoV-2. Study-wide conclusions, independent of this receptor: How much clinical and demographic metadata was included differed by source and by participant, and the metadata was provided uncurated.

The immunoSEQ Assay, a bias-controlled multiplex PCR, was used to amplify TCRbeta CDR3 regions from genomic DNA. The paper's processing steps were these. Within the assay, amplification of reference gene primers was used to estimate how many nucleated cells each sample contained. Sequence reads were collapsed and filtered to measure the absolute abundance of every unique TCRbeta CDR3 rearrangement. For each sample, productive Simpson clonality was calculated as the square root of Simpson's diversity index over productive rearrangements. Imported from immuneACCESS, the table was reduced by TCRdb to in-frame sequences with V and J called. These copies leave out some clones; in studies compared against another copy, an unresolved V gene accounts for under half, and the cause of the remainder is not known. The V and J calls and clone size come from that table; D and trimming were worked out from the DNA. Within this sample are over 150,000 clones, with about 86% of them counted one time only. Roughly 7% of the sample belongs to the ten largest clones.

The collaborating institutions used their own protocols to collect whole blood in K2EDTA tubes. For TCRbeta analysis, collaborator samples were shipped as frozen whole blood, as isolated PBMCs, or as DNA extracted from either sample type. The V and J ends are trimmed by 4 bases and 6 bases, leaving 13 bases between them. The CDR3 holds 14 amino acids from the cysteine to the phenylalanine. CDR3 DNA is the only sequence kept; it has 42 bases, read in frame from the first base. From the germline V gene, CDR1 is SGHTA and CDR2 is FQGNSA. Sequencing was done on a sample of peripheral blood. The TCR comes from a man aged 50 to 60 with active or convalescent COVID-19. The receptor chain draws on TRBV7-2 and TRBJ2-1, with a weak D call of TRBD1 (5 bases match). The nucleotide sequence reads TGTGCCAGCAGCTGGGGCCTATCTGGCAATGAGCAGTTCTTC. This yields the protein CASSWGLSGNEQFF.